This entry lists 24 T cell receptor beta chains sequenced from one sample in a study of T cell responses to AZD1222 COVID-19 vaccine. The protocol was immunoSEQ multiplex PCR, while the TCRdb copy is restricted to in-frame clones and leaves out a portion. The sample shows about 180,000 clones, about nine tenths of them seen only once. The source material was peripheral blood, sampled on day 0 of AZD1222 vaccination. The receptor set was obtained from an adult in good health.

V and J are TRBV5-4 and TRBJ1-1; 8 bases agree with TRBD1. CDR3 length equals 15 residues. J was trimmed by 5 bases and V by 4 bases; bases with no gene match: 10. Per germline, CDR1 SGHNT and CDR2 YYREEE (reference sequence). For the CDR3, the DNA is TGTGCCAGCAGCACTTACTCGACAGGGGAAACTGAAGCTTTCTTT. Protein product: CASSTYSTGETEAFF.

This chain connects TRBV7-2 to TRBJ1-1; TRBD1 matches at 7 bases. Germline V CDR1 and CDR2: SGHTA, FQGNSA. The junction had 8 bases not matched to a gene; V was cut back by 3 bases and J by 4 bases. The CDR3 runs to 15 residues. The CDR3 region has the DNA TGTGCCAGCAGCTTTACCAGGGACAGAGCCACTGAAGCTTTCTTT. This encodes CASSFTRDRATEAFF.

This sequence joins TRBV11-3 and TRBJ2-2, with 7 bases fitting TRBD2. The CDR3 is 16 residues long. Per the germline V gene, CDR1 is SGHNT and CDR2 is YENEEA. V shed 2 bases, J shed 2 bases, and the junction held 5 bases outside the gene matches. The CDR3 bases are TGTGCCAGCAGCTTAAACCGGGGGGTTAACACCGGGGAGCTGTTTTTT. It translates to CASSLNRGVNTGELFF.

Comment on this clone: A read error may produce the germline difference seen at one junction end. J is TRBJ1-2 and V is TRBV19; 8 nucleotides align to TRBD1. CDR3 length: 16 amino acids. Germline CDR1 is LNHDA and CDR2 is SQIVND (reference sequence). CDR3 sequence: CASRTRIGQGNYGYTF. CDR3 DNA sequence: TGTGCCAGTAGAACACGTATCGGACAGGGAAACTACGGCTACACCTTC.

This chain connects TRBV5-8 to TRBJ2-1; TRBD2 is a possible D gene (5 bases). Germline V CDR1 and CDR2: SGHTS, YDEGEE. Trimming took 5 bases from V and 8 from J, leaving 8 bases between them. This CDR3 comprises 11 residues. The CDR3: CASRFSDEQFF. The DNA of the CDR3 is TGTGCCAGCAGGTTTAGCGATGAGCAGTTCTTC.

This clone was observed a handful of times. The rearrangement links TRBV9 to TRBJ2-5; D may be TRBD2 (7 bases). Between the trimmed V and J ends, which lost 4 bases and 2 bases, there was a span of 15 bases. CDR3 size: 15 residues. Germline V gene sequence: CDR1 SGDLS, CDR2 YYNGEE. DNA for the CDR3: TGTGCCAGCAGCAACCGAGGGGGGGGTCAAGAGACCCAGTACTTC. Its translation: CASSNRGGGQETQYF. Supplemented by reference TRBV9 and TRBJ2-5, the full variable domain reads DSGVTQTPKHLITATGQRVTLRCSPRSGDLSVYWYQQSLDQGLQFLIQYYNGEERAKGNILERFSAQQFPDLHSELNLSSLELGDSALYFCASSNRGGGQETQYFGPGTRLLVL.

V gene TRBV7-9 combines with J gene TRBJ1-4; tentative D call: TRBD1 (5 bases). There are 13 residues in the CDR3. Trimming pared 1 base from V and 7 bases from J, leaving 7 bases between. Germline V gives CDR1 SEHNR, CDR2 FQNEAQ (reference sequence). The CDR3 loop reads CASSLGGSEKLFF. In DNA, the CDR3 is TGTGCCAGCAGCTTAGGGGGGAGTGAAAAACTGTTTTTT.

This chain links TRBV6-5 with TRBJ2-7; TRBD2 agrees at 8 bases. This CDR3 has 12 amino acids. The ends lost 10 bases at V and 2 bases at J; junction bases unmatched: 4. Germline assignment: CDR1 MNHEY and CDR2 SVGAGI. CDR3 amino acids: CATTGGAYEQYF. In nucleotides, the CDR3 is TGTGCCACCACGGGGGGGGCCTACGAGCAGTACTTC.

This CDR3 is CASSQQAVGQPQHF. The DNA of the CDR3 is TGTGCCAGCAGCCAACAGGCCGTTGGTCAGCCCCAGCATTTT. This chain joins TRBV14 and TRBJ1-5; D remains ambiguous. The V gene lost 2 bases and the J gene lost 6 bases, with 11 bases spanning the gap. The CDR3 is made up of 14 amino acids. Germline CDR1 is SGHDN and CDR2 is FVKESK.

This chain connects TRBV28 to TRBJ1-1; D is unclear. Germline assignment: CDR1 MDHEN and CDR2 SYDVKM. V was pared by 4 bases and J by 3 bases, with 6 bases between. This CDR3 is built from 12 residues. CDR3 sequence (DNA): TGTGCCAGCAGTTCGACCTACACTGAAGCTTTCTTT. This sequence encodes CASSSTYTEAFF.

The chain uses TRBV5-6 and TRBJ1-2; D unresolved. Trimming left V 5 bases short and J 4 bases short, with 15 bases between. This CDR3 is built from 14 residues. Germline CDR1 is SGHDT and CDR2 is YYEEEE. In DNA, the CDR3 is TGTGCCAGCAGATTTAACGAGGGATCCTATGGCTACACCTTC. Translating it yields CASRFNEGSYGYTF.

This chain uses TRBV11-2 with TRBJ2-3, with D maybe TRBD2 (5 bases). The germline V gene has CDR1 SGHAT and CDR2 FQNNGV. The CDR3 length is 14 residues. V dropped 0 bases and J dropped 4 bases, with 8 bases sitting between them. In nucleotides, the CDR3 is TGTGCCAGCAGCTTAGACCGGGGTCCAGATACGCAGTATTTT. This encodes CASSLDRGPDTQYF.

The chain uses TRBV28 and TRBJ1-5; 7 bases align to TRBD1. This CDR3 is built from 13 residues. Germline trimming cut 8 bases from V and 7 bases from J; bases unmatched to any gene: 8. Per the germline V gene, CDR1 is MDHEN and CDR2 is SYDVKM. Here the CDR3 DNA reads TGTGCCAGCTGGAGGGGGCAAGGACAGCCCCAGCATTTT. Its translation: CASWRGQGQPQHF.

The CDR3 DNA reads TGTGCCAGCAGGCCATCGACAGGGAGGGGTTACGAGCAGTACTTC. It specifies CASRPSTGRGYEQYF. J is TRBJ2-7 and V is TRBV6-5; TRBD1 or TRBD2 may be the D gene (7 bases each). V lost 6 bases and J 4 bases, leaving 19 bases between the germline ends. The length of the CDR3 is 15 residues. Germline V gene lookup returns CDR1 MNHEY and CDR2 SVGAGI.

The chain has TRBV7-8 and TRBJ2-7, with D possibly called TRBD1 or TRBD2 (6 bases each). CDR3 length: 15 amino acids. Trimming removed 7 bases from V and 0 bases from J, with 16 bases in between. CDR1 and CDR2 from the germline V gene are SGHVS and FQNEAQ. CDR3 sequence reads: CASTSPGASSYEQYF. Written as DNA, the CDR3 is TGTGCCAGCACTTCGCCGGGGGCAAGCTCCTACGAGCAGTACTTC.

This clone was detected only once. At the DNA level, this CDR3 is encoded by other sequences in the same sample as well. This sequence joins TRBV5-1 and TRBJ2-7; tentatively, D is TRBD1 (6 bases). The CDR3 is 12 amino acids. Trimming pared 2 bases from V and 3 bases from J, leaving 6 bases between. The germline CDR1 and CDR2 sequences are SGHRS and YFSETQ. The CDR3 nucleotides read TGCGCCAGCAGCTTACAGGGCTACGAGCAGTACTTC. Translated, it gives CASSLQGYEQYF.

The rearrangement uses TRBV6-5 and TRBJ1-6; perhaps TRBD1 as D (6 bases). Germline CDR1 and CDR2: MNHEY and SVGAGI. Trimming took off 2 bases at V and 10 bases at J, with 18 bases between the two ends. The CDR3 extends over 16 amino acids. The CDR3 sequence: CASSYTSQAGGSPLHF. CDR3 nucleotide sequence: TGTGCCAGCAGTTACACGTCACAGGCGGGGGGCTCACCCCTCCACTTT.

The CDR3 nucleotides are TGTGCCAGCAGCGGCGGGACGGGGGATTGGGGCTACACCTTC. Translation: CASSGGTGDWGYTF. J is TRBJ1-2 and V is TRBV9; weak D call: TRBD1 (5 bases). Between the trimmed V and J ends, which lost 3 bases and 8 bases, there was a span of 17 bases. Germline-derived CDR1 and CDR2 are SGDLS and YYNGEE. The CDR3 is 14 amino acids.

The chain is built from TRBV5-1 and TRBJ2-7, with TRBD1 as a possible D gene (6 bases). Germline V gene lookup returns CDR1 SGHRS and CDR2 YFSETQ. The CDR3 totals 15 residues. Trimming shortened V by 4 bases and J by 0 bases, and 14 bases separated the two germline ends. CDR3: CASSLGQTISYEQYF. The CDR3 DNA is TGCGCCAGCAGCCTCGGACAGACTATCTCCTACGAGCAGTACTTC.

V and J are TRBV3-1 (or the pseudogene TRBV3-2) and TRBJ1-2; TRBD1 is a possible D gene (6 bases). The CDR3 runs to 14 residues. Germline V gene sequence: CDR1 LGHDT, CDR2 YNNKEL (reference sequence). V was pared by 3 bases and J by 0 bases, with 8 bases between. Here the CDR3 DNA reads TGTGCCAGCAGCCAGGGGGCGGCTAACTATGGCTACACCTTC. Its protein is CASSQGAANYGYTF.

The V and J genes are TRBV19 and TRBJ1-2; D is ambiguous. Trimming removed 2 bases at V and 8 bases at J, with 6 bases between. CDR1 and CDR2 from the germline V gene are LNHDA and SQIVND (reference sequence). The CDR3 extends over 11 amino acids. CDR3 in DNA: TGTGCCAGTAGTATATGGCGGGGCTACACCTTC. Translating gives CASSIWRGYTF. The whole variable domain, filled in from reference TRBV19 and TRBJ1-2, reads DGGITQSPKYLFRKEGQNVTLSCEQNLNHDAMYWYRQDPGQGLRLIYYSQIVNDFQKGDIAEGYSVSREKKESFPLTVTSAQKNPTAFYLCASSIWRGYTFGSGTRLTVV.

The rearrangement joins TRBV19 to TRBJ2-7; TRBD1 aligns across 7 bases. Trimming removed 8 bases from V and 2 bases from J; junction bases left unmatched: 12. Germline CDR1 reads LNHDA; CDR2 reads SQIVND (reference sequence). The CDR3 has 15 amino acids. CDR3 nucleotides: TGTGCCAGTCGCAGGTGGGCAGGGACAGCCTACGAGCAGTACTTC. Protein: CASRRWAGTAYEQYF. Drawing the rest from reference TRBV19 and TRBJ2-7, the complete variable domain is DGGITQSPKYLFRKEGQNVTLSCEQNLNHDAMYWYRQDPGQGLRLIYYSQIVNDFQKGDIAEGYSVSREKKESFPLTVTSAQKNPTAFYLCASRRWAGTAYEQYFGPGTRLTVT.

CDR3 sequence: CASSPSGAASLLETQYF. DNA of the CDR3: TGTGCCAGCAGCCCCTCGGGGGCAGCCTCACTACTGGAGACCCAGTACTTC. The chain combines TRBV14 with TRBJ2-5, with D perhaps TRBD1 or TRBD2 (6 bases each). Per the germline V gene, CDR1 is SGHDN and CDR2 is FVKESK. The CDR3 has 17 amino acids. The germline V and J ends were trimmed by 4 bases and 5 bases, with 23 bases remaining between them.

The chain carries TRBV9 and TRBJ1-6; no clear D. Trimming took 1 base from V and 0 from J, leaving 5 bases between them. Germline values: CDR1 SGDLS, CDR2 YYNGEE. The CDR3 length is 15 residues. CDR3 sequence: CASSVSSSYNSPLHF. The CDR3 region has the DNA TGTGCCAGCAGCGTATCCAGCTCCTATAATTCACCCCTCCACTTT.